This record looks at one T cell receptor (beta chain) sequence and its context. As yet, its antigen is unknown. The source of the sample is a study of OX40 agonist ivuxolimab in advanced cancers. Study overall: Partial responses were achieved by three patients, of whom one had hepatocellular carcinoma and two had cutaneous melanoma.

Blood samples were obtained at baseline, cycle 4 day 1, and cycle 7 day 1. Overall study results and limits: There was clonal expansion of CD4+ and CD8+ blood T cells by week 6 at 0.1 to 3.0 mg/kg. Expanded peripheral T cells had an undetermined antigen specificity.

Libraries were prepared by immunoSEQ multiplex PCR; TCRdb keeps only in-frame clonotypes and omits some of them. The sample shows approximately 67,000 clones, approximately 93% of them seen only once. This TCR was recovered from an adult with an advanced solid tumor such as melanoma, head and neck, liver or kidney cancer. The sequences come from CD4+ or CD8+ T cells sorted from blood, collected in a trial of the OX40 agonist ivuxolimab.

Written as DNA, the CDR3 is TGTGCCAGCAGCCAGGGCCAGGGAGGCAATCAGCCCCAGCATTTT. As protein: CASSQGQGGNQPQHF. J is TRBJ1-5 and V is TRBV4-2; D perhaps matches TRBD1 (5 bases). The germline CDR1 and CDR2 sequences are LGHNA and YNFKEQ. The CDR3 sequence is 15 residues long. Trimming left V 3 bases short and J 2 bases short, with 11 bases between.